The 18 T cell receptor beta chains given below trace back to one sample, sequenced in a study of CD8 T cells in Susac syndrome. Reverse transcription of 0.5 to 1 ug RNA was performed with random hexamers. One entry per CDR3 protein, called by TCRdb with MiXCR from the immunoSEQ multiplex PCR reads. The sample contains about 200,000 distinct CDR3 sequences, roughly 90% of which appear only once. Material: CD8+ T cells from PBMCs. All receptors come from a human donor with multiple sclerosis.

This chain links TRBV5-6 with TRBJ1-2, with D tentatively TRBD1 (5 bases). Trimming shortened V by 2 bases and J by 11 bases, and 22 bases separated the two germline ends. This CDR3 spans 15 amino acids. Germline CDR1 and CDR2: SGHDT and YYEEEE. The CDR3 nucleotides read TGTGCCAGCAGCTTTCCCTCCTCCGGGCCAGGGAGATACACCTTC. This sequence encodes CASSFPSSGPGRYTF.

The rearrangement joins TRBV4-2 to TRBJ2-2, with no clear D. The CDR3 has 12 residues. The germline V gene encodes CDR1 LGHNA and CDR2 YNFKEQ. The V and J ends lost 2 bases and 7 bases respectively, with 5 bases between them. CDR3 sequence reads: CASSQYGGELFF. The CDR3 DNA reads as TGTGCCAGCAGCCAATATGGCGGGGAGCTGTTTTTT.

The chain is built from TRBV4-1 and TRBJ2-3, with TRBD2 as a possible D gene (6 bases). Germline lookup yields CDR1 MGHRA and CDR2 YSYEKL. V was clipped by 1 base and J by 3 bases, with 17 bases between them. The CDR3 covers 17 residues. CDR3 sequence: CASSQGAPGTSTDTQYF. CDR3 in DNA: TGCGCCAGCAGCCAAGGAGCCCCCGGGACTTCAACAGATACGCAGTATTTT.

The chain employs TRBV14 and TRBJ1-2; possibly TRBD1 for D (5 bases). CDR1 and CDR2 from the germline V gene are SGHDN and FVKESK. The CDR3 runs to 14 residues. Trimming removed 4 bases from V and 4 bases from J, with 13 bases in between. The CDR3 DNA sequence: TGTGCCAGCAGCCTACAAGACAGCCTCTATGGCTACACCTTC. This gives the protein CASSLQDSLYGYTF.

This clonotype was counted only a few times. This rearrangement joins TRBV9 to TRBJ2-3; D might be TRBD2 (5 bases). Per germline, CDR1 SGDLS and CDR2 YYNGEE. This CDR3 has 15 amino acids. V was shortened by 0 bases and J by 0 bases, with 8 bases between the two germline ends. CDR3 coding DNA: TGTGCCAGCAGCGTAGCGGGGTCAAGCACAGATACGCAGTATTTT. Translation: CASSVAGSSTDTQYF.

This chain joins TRBV5-6 and TRBJ2-7; TRBD1 agrees at 7 bases. Unmatched junction bases numbered 7, after V lost 4 bases and J lost 3 bases. This CDR3 contains 14 residues. Looked up from germline, CDR1 is SGHDT and CDR2 is YYEEEE. The CDR3 loop reads CASSTDRFSYEQYF. For the CDR3, the DNA is TGTGCCAGCAGCACGGACAGGTTCAGCTACGAGCAGTACTTC. The full variable domain, with the rest looked up from reference TRBV5-6 and TRBJ2-7, is DAGVTQSPTHLIKTRGQQVTLRCSPKSGHDTVSWYQQALGQGPQFIFQYYEEEERQRGNFPDRFSGHQFPNYSSELNVNALLLGDSALYLCASSTDRFSYEQYFGPGTRLTVT.

This chain links TRBV5-6 with TRBJ1-1, with D hard to call. V shed 2 bases and J shed 2 bases, with 10 bases lying between them. The CDR3 runs to 14 residues. Germline V gene lookup returns CDR1 SGHDT and CDR2 YYEEEE. The CDR3 coding sequence is TGTGCCAGCAGCTTCGACGCTGAAAACACTGAAGCTTTCTTT. As protein: CASSFDAENTEAFF.

The chain couples TRBV6-6 to TRBJ1-2; the D is unclear. The CDR3 spans 13 residues. CDR1 is MNHNY, CDR2 SVGAGI, per germline (reference sequence). V lost 0 bases to trimming and J lost 6 bases, with 8 bases between them. The CDR3 nucleotides read TGTGCCAGCAGTTACTCGAAGCAAAATGGCTACACCTTC. Amino acids: CASSYSKQNGYTF.

The V and J genes are TRBV7-3 and TRBJ2-2; no definite D call. The CDR3 has 12 residues. Between the trimmed V and J ends, which lost 6 bases and 7 bases, there was a span of 9 bases. CDR1 is SGHTA, CDR2 FQGTGA, per germline. The CDR3 nucleotides are TGTGCCAGCAGGGGGAACGGCGGGGAGCTGTTTTTT. This translates into CASRGNGGELFF. Variable domain in full (rest from reference TRBV7-3 and TRBJ2-2): GAGVSQTPSNKVTEKGKYVELRCDPISGHTALYWYRQSLGQGPEFLIYFQGTGAADDSGLPNDRFFAVRPEGSVSTLKIQRTERGDSAVYLCASRGNGGELFFGEGSRLTVL.

The chain links TRBV4-1 to TRBJ2-1, with TRBD2 identical over 7 bases. This CDR3 contains 13 residues. Germline V CDR1 and CDR2: MGHRA, YSYEKL. The V segment lost 0 bases and the J segment 10 bases; nucleotides outside the gene matches: 3. The CDR3 is CASSQEGAGEQFF. In DNA, the CDR3 is TGCGCCAGCAGCCAAGAGGGAGCGGGAGAGCAGTTCTTC.

The gene calls are TRBV5-6 and TRBJ1-2, with D hard to call. CDR1 SGHDT and CDR2 YYEEEE come from the germline V gene. This CDR3 contains 13 residues. Between the trimmed V and J ends, which lost 2 bases and 3 bases, there was a span of 8 bases. The CDR3 loop reads CASSFPGDYGYTF. CDR3 DNA sequence: TGTGCCAGCAGCTTCCCCGGGGACTATGGCTACACCTTC.

This sequence joins TRBV6-1 and TRBJ1-5; D remains ambiguous. The CDR3 is made up of 15 amino acids. The germline CDR1 and CDR2 sequences are MNHNS and SASEGT. V was shortened by 4 bases and J by 6 bases, with 16 bases between the two germline ends. The CDR3, as DNA: TGTGCCAGCAGTGGGGTTAAGGGTTTTCGTCAGCCCCAGCATTTT. Its protein is CASSGVKGFRQPQHF.

V gene TRBV7-2 combines with J gene TRBJ2-5, with 14 nucleotides matching TRBD2. Germline values: CDR1 SGHTA, CDR2 FQGNSA. With V trimmed by 4 bases and J by 5 bases, 15 bases remained unmatched. CDR3 length: 19 residues. CDR3 loop: CASSSGTSGSARLWETQYF. The CDR3 DNA reads TGTGCCAGCAGCTCCGGGACTAGCGGGAGCGCAAGGTTATGGGAGACCCAGTACTTC.

The V and J genes are TRBV5-5 and TRBJ1-5; D may be TRBD1 (6 bases). The CDR3 extends over 15 amino acids. The V gene lost 4 bases and the J gene lost 4 bases, with 15 bases spanning the gap. Germline V CDR1 and CDR2: SGHKS, YYEKEE (reference sequence). For the CDR3, the DNA is TGTGCCAGCAGCGTTGGAACAGGGAGGAATCAGCCCCAGCATTTT. The encoded protein is CASSVGTGRNQPQHF.

This clonotype was recorded a few times. V is TRBV5-5 and J is TRBJ2-1; D ambiguous. Trimming removed 0 bases from V and 7 bases from J, with 17 bases in between. The CDR3 has 16 residues. Per germline, CDR1 SGHKS and CDR2 YYEKEE (reference sequence). For the CDR3, the DNA is TGTGCCAGCAGCTTGGCCGCGATCTTCCCTAAAAATGAGCAGTTCTTC. Encoded protein: CASSLAAIFPKNEQFF.

A note on this clonotype: One end of the junction does not line up with germline, which may come from a read error. The chain joins TRBV7-9 to TRBJ2-1; D not resolved. Germline V gene data show CDR1 as SEHNR and CDR2 as FQNEAQ (reference sequence). CDR3 size: 8 residues. CDR3 in DNA: TGTGCCAGCAGCCCCGGACTCTTC. Translating it yields CASSPGLF.

The genes are TRBV2 and TRBJ1-5, with 11 bases that match TRBD1. Germline CDR1 is SNHLY and CDR2 is FYNNEI. The CDR3 has 16 amino acids. V dropped 6 bases and J dropped 7; count of bases not matched to a gene: 11. For the CDR3, the DNA is TGTGCCAGCAGACCTCTTGGGACAGGGGGGAACCAGCCCCAGCATTTT. This gives the protein CASRPLGTGGNQPQHF.

The chain links TRBV27 to TRBJ2-7; D is perhaps TRBD2 (6 bases). V lost 5 bases, J lost 7 bases, and 15 bases lay in between. Germline lookup yields CDR1 MNHEY and CDR2 SMNVEV (reference sequence). The CDR3 sequence is 13 residues long. The DNA of the CDR3 is TGTGCCAGCAGTCCCGGGACTGCCTCGGAGCAGTACTTC. Encoded protein: CASSPGTASEQYF.